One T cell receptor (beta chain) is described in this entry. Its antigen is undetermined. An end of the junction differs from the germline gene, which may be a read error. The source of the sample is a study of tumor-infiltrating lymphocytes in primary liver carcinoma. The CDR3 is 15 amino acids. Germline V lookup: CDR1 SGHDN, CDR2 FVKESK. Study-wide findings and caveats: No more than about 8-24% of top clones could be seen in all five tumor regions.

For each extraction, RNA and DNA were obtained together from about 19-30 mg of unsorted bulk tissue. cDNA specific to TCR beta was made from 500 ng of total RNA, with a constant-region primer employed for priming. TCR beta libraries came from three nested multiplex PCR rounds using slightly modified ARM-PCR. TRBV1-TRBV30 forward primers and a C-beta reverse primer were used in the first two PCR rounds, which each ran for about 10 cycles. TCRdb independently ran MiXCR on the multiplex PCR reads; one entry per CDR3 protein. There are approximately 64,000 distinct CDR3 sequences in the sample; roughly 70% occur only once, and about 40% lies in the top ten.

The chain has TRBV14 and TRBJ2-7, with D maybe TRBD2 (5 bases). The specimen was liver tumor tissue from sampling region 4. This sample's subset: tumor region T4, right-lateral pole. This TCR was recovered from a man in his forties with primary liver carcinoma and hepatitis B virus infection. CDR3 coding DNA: TGTGCCAGCGGCCAAGCGCTAATGGGAGCCGCCGAGCAGTACTTC. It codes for CASGQALMGAAEQYF.